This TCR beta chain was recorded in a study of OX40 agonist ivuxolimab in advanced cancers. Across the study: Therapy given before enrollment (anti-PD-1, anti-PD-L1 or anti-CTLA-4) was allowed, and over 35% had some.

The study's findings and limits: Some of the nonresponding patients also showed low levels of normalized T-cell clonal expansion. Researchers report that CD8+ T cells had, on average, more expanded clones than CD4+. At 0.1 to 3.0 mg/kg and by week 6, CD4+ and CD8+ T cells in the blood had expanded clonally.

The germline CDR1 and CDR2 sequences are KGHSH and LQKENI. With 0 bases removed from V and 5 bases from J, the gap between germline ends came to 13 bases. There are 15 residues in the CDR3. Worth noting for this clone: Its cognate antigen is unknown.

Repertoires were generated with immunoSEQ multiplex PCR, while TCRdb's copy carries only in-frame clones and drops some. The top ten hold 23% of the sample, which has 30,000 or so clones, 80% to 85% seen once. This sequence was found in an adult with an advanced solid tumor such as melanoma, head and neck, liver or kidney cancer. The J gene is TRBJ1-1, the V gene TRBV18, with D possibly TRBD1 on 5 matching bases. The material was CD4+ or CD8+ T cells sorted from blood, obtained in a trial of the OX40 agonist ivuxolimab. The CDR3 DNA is TGTGCCAGCTCACCACCGATACTCGGGGGTACTGAAGCTTTCTTT. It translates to CASSPPILGGTEAFF.